A single sample is the source of the 25 T cell receptor beta chains below, sequenced in a study of control samples from healthy donors and cancer patients. The repertoire was sequenced with immunoSEQ multiplex PCR; TCRdb's copy has only in-frame clones and lacks some. The sample lists 230,000 or so clones, about 95% occurring once. The specimen was blood. The receptors stem from a man between 45 and 60 years old in good health.

CDR3 amino acids: CAWSVQRRGNTIYF. The CDR3 DNA reads TGTGCCTGGAGTGTACAGCGGCGTGGAAACACCATATATTTT. The rearrangement joins TRBV30 to TRBJ1-3; D is ambiguous. V lost 0 bases and J lost 3, with 9 bases in between. Germline V gives CDR1 GTSNPN, CDR2 SVGIG (reference sequence). This CDR3 comprises 14 residues.

V gene TRBV9 combines with J gene TRBJ1-1; TRBD1 matches 8 bases. The V segment lost 0 bases and the J segment 6 bases; nucleotides outside the gene matches: 4. Germline V CDR1 and CDR2: SGDLS, YYNGEE. This CDR3 has 14 residues. The CDR3 loop is CASSVDGRGPEAFF. In DNA form, the CDR3 reads TGTGCCAGCAGCGTAGACGGCAGGGGGCCTGAAGCTTTCTTT. The variable domain in full, with the rest retrieved from reference TRBV9 and TRBJ1-1, is DSGVTQTPKHLITATGQRVTLRCSPRSGDLSVYWYQQSLDQGLQFLIQYYNGEERAKGNILERFSAQQFPDLHSELNLSSLELGDSALYFCASSVDGRGPEAFFGQGTRLTVV.

CDR3 bases: TGTGCCAGCAGTGATGGCAGGGAGTACGAGCAGTACTTC. Translation gives CASSDGREYEQYF. V and J are TRBV2 and TRBJ2-7, with D perhaps being TRBD1 or TRBD2 (5 bases each). V dropped 3 bases and J dropped 4 bases, with 10 bases sitting between them. This CDR3 has 13 amino acids. CDR1 is SNHLY and CDR2 is FYNNEI in the germline V gene.

The chain is built from TRBV5-4 and TRBJ1-6; possibly TRBD1 for D (6 bases). Deletions cut 4 bases from V and 7 bases from J, with 18 bases between. This CDR3 has 16 residues. Germline CDR1 reads SGHNT; CDR2 reads YYREEE (reference sequence). The CDR3, as DNA: TGTGCCAGCAGCATGCCGAGAGGGGGGGAGAATTCACCCCTCCACTTT. Protein product: CASSMPRGGENSPLHF. Drawing the rest from reference TRBV5-4 and TRBJ1-6, the complete variable domain is ETGVTQSPTHLIKTRGQQVTLRCSSQSGHNTVSWYQQALGQGPQFIFQYYREEENGRGNFPPRFSGLQFPNYSSELNVNALELDDSALYLCASSMPRGGENSPLHFGNGTRLTVT.

This clone was found a few times. The chain employs TRBV29-1 and TRBJ1-2; TRBD1 matches at 7 bases. Germline trimming cut 4 bases from V and 4 bases from J; bases unmatched to any gene: 6. This CDR3 spans 13 amino acids. Germline CDR1 reads SQVTM; CDR2 reads ANQGSEA. CDR3 in amino acids: CSVGTGTVYGYTF. CDR3 DNA sequence: TGCAGCGTTGGTACGGGGACAGTCTATGGCTACACCTTC.

CDR3 amino acids: CASSSGDIDTEAFF. Written as DNA, the CDR3 is TGCGCCAGCAGCTCGGGGGACATCGACACTGAAGCTTTCTTT. This chain links TRBV5-1 with TRBJ1-1; TRBD1 might be the D (6 bases). This CDR3 comprises 14 residues. The germline gives CDR1 SGHRS, CDR2 YFSETQ. V gave up 3 bases and J gave up 3 bases, with 12 bases separating them.

The chain employs TRBV28 and TRBJ2-5; D ambiguous. V lost 5 bases and J 2 bases, leaving 9 bases between the germline ends. The CDR3 consists of 13 residues. Germline values: CDR1 MDHEN, CDR2 SYDVKM. The CDR3 region is CASSRVLQETQYF. DNA for the CDR3: TGTGCCAGCAGTAGGGTCCTACAAGAGACCCAGTACTTC. The complete variable domain, with remaining parts taken from reference TRBV28 and TRBJ2-5, reads DVKVTQSSRYLVKRTGEKVFLECVQDMDHENMFWYRQDPGLGLRLIYFSYDVKMKEKGDIPEGYSVSREKKERFSLILESASTNQTSMYLCASSRVLQETQYFGPGTRLLVL.

The chain recombines TRBV7-8 with TRBJ1-4; no definite D call. V lost 5 bases and J lost 1, with 5 bases in between. Germline loops: CDR1 SGHVS, CDR2 FQNEAQ. This CDR3 has 13 residues. The CDR3 protein is CASSPQTNEKLFF. DNA of the CDR3: TGTGCCAGCAGCCCCCAAACTAATGAAAAACTGTTTTTT.

This clone was observed a single time. The J gene is TRBJ2-7, the V gene TRBV6-2 or TRBV6-3, with unresolved D. Germline V gene lookup returns CDR1 MNHEY and CDR2 SVGEGT. Trimming stripped 2 bases from V and 4 bases from J, with 6 bases between. The CDR3 has 12 amino acids. This CDR3 reads CASSYPIYEQYF. The CDR3 DNA reads TGTGCCAGCAGTTACCCCATTTACGAGCAGTACTTC.

This rearrangement joins TRBV6-5 to TRBJ1-5; 7 bases map to TRBD1. The CDR3 has 16 residues. Germline CDR1 MNHEY, CDR2 SVGAGI. V shed 4 bases and J 2 bases; nucleotides not matched to a gene: 8. The CDR3 DNA reads as TGTGCCAGCAGTTCCATGACAGGGCGCGGCAATCAGCCCCAGCATTTT. The encoded protein is CASSSMTGRGNQPQHF.

V is TRBV4-2 and J is TRBJ2-7, with 7 bases aligning to TRBD2. The CDR3 consists of 18 residues. The germline gives CDR1 LGHNA, CDR2 YNFKEQ. V trimming: 1 base; J trimming: 4 bases; junction bases outside the gene matches: 16. The CDR3 sequence: CASSQALSGAAINYEQYF. The CDR3 nucleotides read TGTGCCAGCAGCCAAGCCCTAAGCGGGGCCGCTATAAATTACGAGCAGTACTTC.

This rearrangement joins TRBV2 to TRBJ2-5; 9 nucleotides line up with TRBD2. V gave up 3 bases and J gave up 2 bases; unmatched junction bases: 4. The CDR3 spans 15 residues. Germline assignment: CDR1 SNHLY and CDR2 FYNNEI. CDR3 protein: CASSDLAGRQETQYF. The CDR3 DNA reads TGTGCCAGCAGTGATCTAGCGGGGAGGCAAGAGACCCAGTACTTC.

The V call is TRBV30, the J call TRBJ2-7; D may be TRBD2 (7 bases). There are 14 residues in the CDR3. Trimming pared 0 bases from V and 6 bases from J, leaving 15 bases between. Germline CDR1 and CDR2: GTSNPN and SVGIG (reference sequence). CDR3 protein: CAWSVRGGAGEQYF. The CDR3 bases are TGTGCCTGGAGTGTAAGAGGGGGGGCCGGCGAGCAGTACTTC. The complete variable domain, with remaining parts taken from reference TRBV30 and TRBJ2-7, reads SQTIHQWPATLVQPVGSPLSLECTVEGTSNPNLYWYRQAAGRGLQLLFYSVGIGQISSEVPQNLSASRPQDRQFILSSKKLLLSDSGFYLCAWSVRGGAGEQYFGPGTRLTVT.

The chain is built from TRBV25-1 and TRBJ1-1, with 10 bases aligning to TRBD1. CDR1 and CDR2 from the germline V gene are MGHDK and SYGVNS. V was clipped by 5 bases and J by 8 bases; unmatched bases: 11. The CDR3 runs 15 residues. The CDR3 here is CASSPRDRGNPEAFF. As DNA, the CDR3 is TGTGCCAGCAGTCCGCGGGACAGGGGAAACCCGGAAGCTTTCTTT.

The sample holds one count of this clone. The chain employs TRBV28 and TRBJ2-4; D call uncertain. Germline CDR1 MDHEN, CDR2 SYDVKM. This CDR3 has 16 residues. Deletions cut 6 bases from V and 0 bases from J, with 15 bases between. CDR3 residues: CASSPYLLGAKNIQYF. The DNA for the CDR3 is TGTGCCAGCAGCCCTTACCTACTTGGAGCCAAAAACATTCAGTACTTC.

V gene TRBV2 combines with J gene TRBJ1-2; 8 bases agree with TRBD1. From germline, CDR1 is SNHLY and CDR2 FYNNEI. The CDR3 is 12 amino acids. With V trimmed by 6 bases and J by 8 bases, 5 bases remained unmatched. CDR3 sequence reads: CASRAGGQGYTF. The CDR3, as DNA: TGTGCCAGCAGAGCAGGGGGCCAAGGCTACACCTTC.

V gene TRBV3-1 (or the pseudogene TRBV3-2) combines with J gene TRBJ2-4; the match to TRBD1 covers 7 bases. Germline loops: CDR1 LGHDT, CDR2 YNNKEL (reference sequence). V was clipped by 5 bases and J by 0 bases; unmatched bases: 4. This CDR3 is 15 amino acids long. The CDR3 here is CASSWGQIAKNIQYF. The CDR3 nucleotides are TGTGCCAGCAGCTGGGGACAGATAGCCAAAAACATTCAGTACTTC.

For this clone: The same CDR3 is also encoded by other DNA sequences in this sample. The chain combines TRBV29-1 with TRBJ2-2; D is undetermined. This CDR3 contains 12 residues. Trimming cost V 4 bases and J 6 bases, with 9 bases left between them. In germline, CDR1 is SQVTM, CDR2 ANQGSEA. This CDR3 is CSVGRPSGELFF. The CDR3 nucleotides are TGCAGCGTTGGTCGTCCGTCCGGGGAGCTGTTTTTT.

The gene calls are TRBV18 and TRBJ1-3, with 7 positions matching TRBD1. The CDR3 sequence is 15 residues long. Trimming removed 2 bases from V and 6 bases from J; junction bases left unmatched: 7. Germline CDR1 is KGHSH and CDR2 is LQKENI. This CDR3 reads CASSPASGTVNTIYF. The CDR3 DNA is TGTGCCAGCTCACCAGCTTCCGGGACAGTAAACACCATATATTTT.

The chain links TRBV28 to TRBJ1-1, with no clear D. Per the germline V gene, CDR1 is MDHEN and CDR2 is SYDVKM. The V end lost 2 bases, the J end lost 5 bases, and 9 bases lay between the germline ends. CDR3 length equals 13 residues. The CDR3, as DNA: TGTGCCAGCAGTTTAATGGGGAGGACTGAAGCTTTCTTT. Protein product: CASSLMGRTEAFF.

This chain connects TRBV27 to TRBJ2-5; 7 positions agree with TRBD2. Looked up from germline, CDR1 is MNHEY and CDR2 is SMNVEV (reference sequence). This CDR3 comprises 13 residues. V dropped 2 bases and J dropped 3; count of bases not matched to a gene: 0. CDR3 residues: CASSLLAEETQYF. The DNA of the CDR3 is TGTGCCAGCAGTTTACTAGCGGAAGAGACCCAGTACTTC.

This chain links TRBV5-1 with TRBJ1-5, with no clear D. Germline lookup yields CDR1 SGHRS and CDR2 YFSETQ. CDR3 length: 13 amino acids. Trimming removed 2 bases from V and 5 bases from J, with 8 bases in between. DNA of the CDR3: TGCGCCAGCAGCTTCGGGGTGGATCAGCCCCAGCATTTT. It is translated as CASSFGVDQPQHF. Filled out from reference TRBV5-1 and TRBJ1-5, the complete variable domain reads KAGVTQTPRYLIKTRGQQVTLSCSPISGHRSVSWYQQTPGQGLQFLFEYFSETQRNKGNFPGRFSGRQFSNSRSEMNVSTLELGDSALYLCASSFGVDQPQHFGDGTRLSIL.

This chain links TRBV5-1 with TRBJ1-5; D uncertain. The CDR3 has 15 residues. V lost 0 bases, J lost 4 bases, and 11 bases lay in between. The germline gives CDR1 SGHRS, CDR2 YFSETQ. DNA for the CDR3: TGCGCCAGCAGCTTGGGTCCGGCGGGGAATCAGCCCCAGCATTTT. As protein: CASSLGPAGNQPQHF.

The chain uses TRBV3-1 (or the pseudogene TRBV3-2) and TRBJ1-2, with a possible D match to TRBD1 (6 bases). Germline V gene sequence: CDR1 LGHDT, CDR2 YNNKEL (reference sequence). The CDR3 loop spans 15 amino acids. The ends were cut back, 4 bases at V and 5 bases at J, with 17 bases in the middle. This CDR3 is CASSPRAGATYGYTF. The CDR3 region has the DNA TGTGCCAGCAGCCCCCGGGCGGGGGCGACATATGGCTACACCTTC.

The rearrangement joins TRBV6-5 to TRBJ1-1, with a weak D call TRBD1 (5 bases). Between the trimmed V and J ends, which lost 6 bases and 6 bases, there was a span of 17 bases. Germline assignment: CDR1 MNHEY and CDR2 SVGAGI. This CDR3 is built from 14 residues. The CDR3 bases are TGTGCCAGCAGACTCATTATAGGGGAGGCTGAAGCTTTCTTT. It translates to CASRLIIGEAEAFF.